Below, 25 T cell receptor beta chains from the same sample are listed, as sequenced in a study of T cell responses to AZD1222 COVID-19 vaccine. Generated by immunoSEQ multiplex PCR, the TCRdb table keeps only in-frame clones and is missing some. The sample holds around 180,000 clones, 87% seen once. Sequencing was performed on peripheral blood, taken on day 0 of MenACWY control vaccination. The receptors originated from an adult in good health.

This clone was observed a few times. The genes are TRBV24-1 and TRBJ1-2; the D is unclear. The CDR3 length is 13 residues. CDR1 and CDR2 from the germline V gene are KGHDR and SFDVKD. Trimming pared 5 bases from V and 8 bases from J, leaving 14 bases between. The CDR3 coding sequence is TGTGCCACCAGTGCGCGGAGCTATGTGGGCTACACCTTC. Its translation is CATSARSYVGYTF.

The chain joins TRBV18 to TRBJ2-1, with TRBD1 matching over 9 bases. V was pared by 3 bases and J by 7 bases, with 7 bases of the junction left unmatched. CDR3 size: 15 residues. CDR1 and CDR2 (germline): KGHSH, LQKENI. The CDR3 coding sequence is TGTGCCAGCTCACCCGGACAGGGGTTGGGGAATGAGCAGTTCTTC. Protein sequence: CASSPGQGLGNEQFF.

This chain uses TRBV28 with TRBJ2-5; the match to TRBD1 covers 7 bases. The V and J ends lost 5 bases and 2 bases, in that order; junction bases with no gene match: 8. Germline V lookup: CDR1 MDHEN, CDR2 SYDVKM. CDR3 length equals 15 residues. CDR3 sequence: CASSPNGQEQETQYF. In nucleotides, the CDR3 is TGTGCCAGCAGTCCCAACGGACAGGAGCAAGAGACCCAGTACTTC.

The chain carries TRBV6-5 and TRBJ1-2; D ambiguous. Between the trimmed V and J ends, which lost 0 bases and 4 bases, there was a span of 12 bases. The CDR3 extends over 15 amino acids. CDR1 MNHEY and CDR2 SVGAGI come from the germline V gene. The CDR3, as DNA: TGTGCCAGCAGTTACTCATCCCGCAGATCCTATGGCTACACCTTC. Residues: CASSYSSRRSYGYTF.

The rearrangement links TRBV28 to TRBJ1-5; 8 nucleotides line up with TRBD1. This CDR3 has 15 amino acids. V was clipped by 2 bases and J by 4 bases; unmatched bases: 4. Germline V gives CDR1 MDHEN, CDR2 SYDVKM. CDR3 nucleotide sequence: TGTGCCAGCAGTTTAGACAGGGGCCAAAATCAGCCCCAGCATTTT. Its translation is CASSLDRGQNQPQHF. Looking up the rest from reference TRBV28 and TRBJ1-5 gives the full variable domain: DVKVTQSSRYLVKRTGEKVFLECVQDMDHENMFWYRQDPGLGLRLIYFSYDVKMKEKGDIPEGYSVSREKKERFSLILESASTNQTSMYLCASSLDRGQNQPQHFGDGTRLSIL.

V usage is TRBV7-6 and J usage is TRBJ1-2; D remains unclear. This CDR3 is built from 16 residues. Per germline, CDR1 SGHVS and CDR2 FNYEAQ. Between the trimmed V and J ends, which lost 2 bases and 3 bases, there was a span of 16 bases. CDR3 in DNA: TGTGCCAGCAGCTTACTTCCCGATCTGGGTTACTATGGCTACACCTTC. Amino acids: CASSLLPDLGYYGYTF.

This clone showed up just once. The rearrangement joins TRBV4-2 to TRBJ2-1; weak D call: TRBD1 (6 bases). Trimming removed 4 bases at V and 0 bases at J, with 16 bases between. This CDR3 has 17 residues. Germline assignment: CDR1 LGHNA and CDR2 YNFKEQ. CDR3 bases: TGTGCCAGCAGCCCTACAGGGTTCACGAGCTCCTACAATGAGCAGTTCTTC. Its protein is CASSPTGFTSSYNEQFF.

The J gene is TRBJ2-6, the V gene TRBV9; TRBD2 matches 9 bases. After removal of 2 bases from V and 3 bases from J, the junction contained 15 bases not matched to a gene. The germline V gene encodes CDR1 SGDLS and CDR2 YYNGEE. The CDR3 is made up of 20 amino acids. CDR3 nucleotides: TGTGCCAGCAGCGTGCTGGCGGGAGGGCCCGGCATTAGTGGGGCCAACGTCCTGACTTTC. This gives the protein CASSVLAGGPGISGANVLTF.

The J gene is TRBJ1-2, the V gene TRBV28; D is unresolved. The CDR3 is 15 residues long. CDR1 is MDHEN and CDR2 is SYDVKM in the germline V gene. Trimming removed 5 bases at V and 2 bases at J, with 15 bases between. CDR3: CASSAGNPTNYGYTF. The CDR3 coding sequence is TGTGCCAGCAGTGCAGGAAACCCCACAAACTATGGCTACACCTTC.

The DNA of the CDR3 is TGTGCCAGCAGCTTAACAACTTTAGCCAAAAACATTCAGTACTTC. Residues: CASSLTTLAKNIQYF. The chain links TRBV7-2 to TRBJ2-4; no clear D. V was cut by 2 bases and J by 0 bases, with 8 bases left in between. The CDR3 runs to 15 residues. CDR1 and CDR2 (germline): SGHTA, FQGNSA.

As for this clone: The sample contains more than one DNA sequence encoding this CDR3. The V call is TRBV3-1 (or the pseudogene TRBV3-2), the J call TRBJ1-3; D not resolved. V was shortened by 3 bases and J by 1 base, with 4 bases between the two germline ends. The CDR3 loop spans 13 amino acids. From germline, CDR1 is LGHDT and CDR2 YNNKEL (reference sequence). CDR3 DNA: TGTGCCAGCAGCCAGCCATCTGGAAACACCATATATTTT. Residues: CASSQPSGNTIYF.

The rearrangement uses TRBV28 and TRBJ1-2, with D possibly TRBD1 on 5 matching bases. The V end lost 6 bases, the J end lost 0 bases, and 17 bases lay between the germline ends. The CDR3 covers 16 residues. CDR1 and CDR2 from the germline V gene are MDHEN and SYDVKM. DNA of the CDR3: TGTGCCAGCAGCCCCGTGGGGGGTCGGTCTAACTATGGCTACACCTTC. This encodes CASSPVGGRSNYGYTF.

V is TRBV6-2 or TRBV6-3 and J is TRBJ1-5; no firm D call. The CDR3 consists of 17 residues. Germline V gives CDR1 MNHEY, CDR2 SVGEGT. Trimming stripped 0 bases from V and 4 bases from J, with 16 bases between. The CDR3 spells CASSYSTYRSPNQPQHF. The CDR3 region has the DNA TGTGCCAGCAGTTACTCAACTTATCGCAGCCCTAATCAGCCCCAGCATTTT.

CDR3 bases: TGTGCCACCAGTGATTTTGACCGATCTGAGCAGTTCTTC. Translating gives CATSDFDRSEQFF. The chain couples TRBV24-1 to TRBJ2-1, with D hard to call. Trimming removed 1 base from V and 9 bases from J, with 9 bases in between. The germline V gene encodes CDR1 KGHDR and CDR2 SFDVKD. The CDR3 covers 13 residues.

This clone came up once. V is TRBV5-1 and J is TRBJ2-2; 10 bases map to TRBD2. J was trimmed by 7 bases and V by 6 bases; bases with no gene match: 6. The CDR3 covers 14 residues. Per the germline V gene, CDR1 is SGHRS and CDR2 is YFSETQ. CDR3 DNA: TGCGCCAGCACGGCTAGCGGGGGAGTCGGGGAGCTGTTTTTT. It is translated as CASTASGGVGELFF.

This clone was observed a single time. The CDR3 is CASSLLGSPGNTIYF. DNA of the CDR3: TGTGCCAGCAGTTTATTAGGGTCTCCTGGAAACACCATATATTTT. The chain recombines TRBV28 with TRBJ1-3; D gene ambiguous. The V gene lost 1 base and the J gene lost 2 bases, with 9 bases spanning the gap. The CDR3 length is 15 residues. In germline, CDR1 is MDHEN, CDR2 SYDVKM.

This clone appeared a single time. Written as DNA, the CDR3 is TGTGCCAGCAGCTTAGCGGTAGAGAACTATGGCTACACCTTC. Its protein product is CASSLAVENYGYTF. The chain has TRBV7-9 and TRBJ1-2; no reliable D call. This CDR3 has 14 residues. Germline assignment: CDR1 SEHNR and CDR2 FQNEAQ (reference sequence). V lost 0 bases and J lost 2, with 7 bases in between.

The genes are TRBV5-1 and TRBJ2-1; 8 positions match TRBD1. V lost 1 base, J lost 4 bases, and 4 bases stayed unmatched. The CDR3 totals 15 residues. Germline V CDR1 and CDR2: SGHRS, YFSETQ. CDR3 in amino acids: CASSLFGQGYNEQFF. The DNA of the CDR3 is TGCGCCAGCAGCTTGTTCGGACAGGGTTACAATGAGCAGTTCTTC.

The rearrangement links TRBV2 to TRBJ1-1; D is ambiguous. Trimming pared 11 bases from V and 6 bases from J, leaving 16 bases between. Germline-derived CDR1 and CDR2 are SNHLY and FYNNEI. The length of the CDR3 is 12 residues. This chain's CDR3 is CAPKVNLAEAFF. In DNA form, the CDR3 reads TGTGCCCCGAAGGTAAACCTGGCTGAAGCTTTCTTT. Full variable domain (remainder filled in from reference TRBV2 and TRBJ1-1): EPEVTQTPSHQVTQMGQEVILRCVPISNHLYFYWYRQILGQKVEFLVSFYNNEISEKSEIFDDQFSVERPDGSNFTLKIRSTKLEDSAMYFCAPKVNLAEAFFGQGTRLTVV.

This clone has just one count. The chain is built from TRBV6-5 and TRBJ1-5; D gene ambiguous. The CDR3 contains 12 residues. CDR1 is MNHEY, CDR2 SVGAGI, per germline. V lost 7 bases and J lost 2, with 6 bases in between. The CDR3 protein is CASTGGNQPQHF. The CDR3 nucleotides read TGTGCCAGCACAGGCGGCAATCAGCCCCAGCATTTT.

V and J are TRBV7-3 and TRBJ1-2; unclear D gene. Between the trimmed V and J ends, which lost 2 bases and 6 bases, there was a span of 10 bases. Germline V lookup: CDR1 SGHTA, CDR2 FQGTGA. The CDR3 extends over 13 amino acids. CDR3 sequence (DNA): TGTGCCAGCAGCTTAGACCCCGGGAATGGCTACACCTTC. Its protein product is CASSLDPGNGYTF. The full variable domain, its missing parts supplied by reference TRBV7-3 and TRBJ1-2, is GAGVSQTPSNKVTEKGKYVELRCDPISGHTALYWYRQSLGQGPEFLIYFQGTGAADDSGLPNDRFFAVRPEGSVSTLKIQRTERGDSAVYLCASSLDPGNGYTFGSGTRLTVV.

In its sample, this clone was seen once. DNA for the CDR3: TGTGCCATCAGTGTTTCACCAGGGATGACTGAAGCTTTCTTT. Translated, it gives CAISVSPGMTEAFF. V is TRBV10-3 and J is TRBJ1-1, with D possibly TRBD1 on 5 matching bases. The CDR3 extends over 14 amino acids. Trimming stripped 4 bases from V and 5 bases from J, with 14 bases between. Germline CDR1 is ENHRY and CDR2 is SYGVKD.

The chain uses TRBV4-2 and TRBJ2-3; D not certain. The CDR3 consists of 14 residues. The V gene's germline CDR1 is LGHNA and CDR2 YNFKEQ. Trimming stripped 3 bases from V and 3 bases from J, with 10 bases between. The CDR3 coding sequence is TGTGCCAGCAGCCATATTCTAGATACAGATACGCAGTATTTT. Its protein product is CASSHILDTDTQYF.

The chain is built from TRBV6-5 and TRBJ2-7; TRBD1 is a possible D gene (5 bases). The germline V gene encodes CDR1 MNHEY and CDR2 SVGAGI. The V gene lost 6 bases and the J gene lost 0 bases, with 15 bases spanning the gap. CDR3 length: 15 amino acids. The CDR3 nucleotides read TGTGCCAGCAGGGATAGCAGGGTTTTCTCCTACGAGCAGTACTTC. It translates to CASRDSRVFSYEQYF.

CDR3 in DNA: TGTGCCAGCAGCAGAATAGACAGGGGGGACTACGAGCAGTACTTC. Amino acids: CASSRIDRGDYEQYF. The rearrangement links TRBV5-5 to TRBJ2-7; 9 bases are a match to TRBD1. V was clipped by 4 bases and J by 3 bases; unmatched bases: 8. This CDR3 region has 15 residues. Germline CDR1 and CDR2: SGHKS and YYEKEE (reference sequence).